What follows are 30 T cell receptor beta chains derived from one specimen sequenced in a study of breast tumors, draining lymph nodes, adjacent tissues. TCRdb re-called the multiplex PCR reads through MiXCR, storing one row per CDR3 protein. The table includes about 200,000 distinct CDR3 sequences, under 40% detected once. Samples came from axillary lymph nodes draining the breast cancer. Sequencing was carried out using axillary lymph node tissue. These receptor sequences come from a female donor with breast cancer. Some clones in this sample may be carry-over from other donors' samples.

The chain joins TRBV7-2 to TRBJ2-5, with no clear D. The germline gives CDR1 SGHTA, CDR2 FQGNSA. Trimming took 4 bases from V and 5 from J, leaving 11 bases between them. The CDR3 has 13 amino acids. The CDR3 region has the DNA TGTGCCAGCAGCTCAGCCGGGCGGGAGACCCAGTACTTC. This gives the protein CASSSAGRETQYF.

Of note for this clonotype: One end of the junction varies from germline; a read error may be responsible. The chain recombines TRBV5-8 with TRBJ2-1; D might be TRBD1 (5 bases). CDR1 and CDR2 from the germline V gene are SGHTS and YDEGEE. CDR3 length: 14 amino acids. CDR3 coding DNA: TGTGCGAGCAGCCTTCTAGGGTGGGGCGATGGGCAGTTCTTC. Its translation: CASSLLGWGDGQFF. Full variable domain (rest looked up from reference TRBV5-8 and TRBJ2-1): EAGVTQSPTHLIKTRGQQATLRCSPISGHTSVYWYQQALGLGLQFLLWYDEGEERNRGNFPPRFSGRQFPNYSSELNVNALELEDSALYLCASSLLGWGDGQFFGPGTRLTVL.

This chain joins TRBV9 and TRBJ2-1; 9 bases align to TRBD2. The CDR3 extends over 20 amino acids. Trimming cost V 4 bases and J 2 bases; bases outside gene matches: 19. Germline V gene sequence: CDR1 SGDLS, CDR2 YYNGEE. This CDR3 is CASSQGLFFSGGFTYNEQFF. The CDR3 DNA is TGTGCCAGCAGCCAAGGACTCTTCTTTAGCGGGGGTTTTACCTACAATGAGCAGTTCTTC.

This clonotype was observed a few times. This chain connects TRBV6-6 to TRBJ2-3; TRBD2 aligns across 8 bases. This CDR3 spans 16 amino acids. Germline CDR1 reads MNHNY; CDR2 reads SVGAGI (reference sequence). Trimming removed 0 bases from V and 5 bases from J; junction bases left unmatched: 7. The CDR3 sequence: CASSYSNSGAGDTQYF. CDR3 DNA: TGTGCCAGCAGTTACTCCAATAGCGGGGCAGGAGATACGCAGTATTTT.

This clonotype showed up many times. The rearrangement uses TRBV7-2 and TRBJ2-7, with a possible D match to TRBD1 (6 bases). The CDR3 totals 15 residues. CDR1 and CDR2 (germline): SGHTA, FQGNSA. Trimming left V 1 base short and J 4 bases short, with 14 bases between. The CDR3 bases are TGTGCCAGCAGCTTAGTGCGGACAGCCGCTTACGAGCAGTACTTC. This encodes CASSLVRTAAYEQYF. The full variable domain, rest sourced from reference TRBV7-2 and TRBJ2-7, is GAGVSQSPSNKVTEKGKDVELRCDPISGHTALYWYRQSLGQGLEFLIYFQGNSAPDKSGLPSDRFSAERTGGSVSTLTIQRTQQEDSAVYLCASSLVRTAAYEQYFGPGTRLTVT.

The chain links TRBV11-3 to TRBJ2-1; D gene uncertain. V was trimmed by 2 bases and J by 1 base, leaving 9 bases between them. Germline CDR1 and CDR2: SGHNT and YENEEA. This CDR3 has 15 amino acids. DNA for the CDR3: TGTGCCAGCAGCTTAAATATGGGTTCCTACAATGAGCAGTTCTTC. Its translation is CASSLNMGSYNEQFF.

This clonotype was seen repeatedly, ten times or more. J is TRBJ2-1 and V is TRBV2; either TRBD1 or TRBD2 may supply D (6 bases each). V was pared by 1 base and J by 4 bases, with 11 bases between. Germline assignment: CDR1 SNHLY and CDR2 FYNNEI. This CDR3 region has 15 residues. DNA of the CDR3: TGTGCCAGCAGTGAAGGGGGGGCGGATTACAATGAGCAGTTCTTC. Its protein is CASSEGGADYNEQFF.

As concerns this clonotype: A much larger clone lies one base from this, so it may be a read error. The chain has TRBV5-1 and TRBJ1-2; the match to TRBD1 covers 8 bases. CDR1 and CDR2 (germline): SGHRS, YFSETQ. There are 12 residues in the CDR3. The CDR3 coding sequence is TGTGCCAGCAGCCTTTTCCAACAGGGGGTATTATTC. This encodes CASSLFQQGVLF.

The rearrangement uses TRBV12-3 or TRBV12-4 and TRBJ2-2; 7 bases agree with TRBD2. The CDR3 covers 13 residues. Losses at the gene ends were 6 bases for V and 2 bases for J; bases not matched to a gene: 0. The CDR3 sequence is CASRTSNTGELFF. The CDR3 nucleotides are TGTGCCAGCAGGACTAGCAACACCGGGGAGCTGTTTTTT.

For this clonotype: A much larger clone sits a single nucleotide away, making a read error possible. The chain uses TRBV11-2 and TRBJ1-6, with 10 bases lining up with TRBD1. This CDR3 contains 15 residues. The V segment lost 5 bases and the J segment 6 bases; nucleotides outside the gene matches: 4. Germline V gene data show CDR1 as SGHAT and CDR2 as FQNNGV. Here the CDR3 DNA reads TGTGCCAGCAGCCGACAGGGGGCGGCTAATTCACCCCTCCACTTT. As protein: CASSRQGAANSPLHF.

This clonotype appeared many times. The chain joins TRBV7-3 to TRBJ2-5; D gene ambiguous. The CDR3 loop spans 15 amino acids. In germline, CDR1 is SGHTA, CDR2 FQGTGA. V dropped 5 bases and J dropped 5 bases, with 18 bases sitting between them. CDR3 protein: CASSLSGPPGETQYF. DNA for the CDR3: TGTGCCAGCAGCCTCTCCGGTCCACCCGGGGAGACCCAGTACTTC.

V gene TRBV6-1 combines with J gene TRBJ2-5; 9 positions agree with TRBD2. CDR3 size: 14 residues. With V trimmed by 7 bases and J by 4 bases, 7 bases remained unmatched. Germline values: CDR1 MNHNS, CDR2 SASEGT. The CDR3 sequence is CASTEGTSRETQYF. For the CDR3, the DNA is TGTGCCAGCACTGAGGGGACTAGCAGAGAGACCCAGTACTTC.

The rearrangement joins TRBV10-3 to TRBJ2-3, with TRBD2 identical over 9 bases. This CDR3 region has 17 residues. CDR1 ENHRY and CDR2 SYGVKD come from the germline V gene. After removal of 4 bases from V and 0 bases from J, the junction contained 8 bases not matched to a gene. The CDR3 sequence is CAISGAGGVRSTDTQYF. The CDR3 DNA sequence: TGTGCCATCAGTGGAGCGGGAGGCGTAAGAAGCACAGATACGCAGTATTTT.

The V and J genes are TRBV11-2 and TRBJ2-1; TRBD2 matches at 7 bases. Looked up from germline, CDR1 is SGHAT and CDR2 is FQNNGV. V trimming: 1 base; J trimming: 3 bases; junction bases outside the gene matches: 0. This CDR3 is 14 amino acids long. This chain's CDR3 is CASSLGTSYNEQFF. The DNA for the CDR3 is TGTGCCAGCAGCTTAGGGACTAGCTACAATGAGCAGTTCTTC.

As regards this clonotype: A much larger clone differs from this one at a single base, so this may be a read error. This sequence joins TRBV20-1 and TRBJ2-7; D is perhaps TRBD1 (5 bases). The V end was cut by 8 bases, the J end by 0 bases, with 14 bases between. The CDR3 covers 13 residues. CDR1 DFQATT and CDR2 SNEGSKA come from the germline V gene (reference sequence). CDR3 DNA: TGCAGTACTGTCCGACAGAGCTCCTACGAGCAGTACTTC. Its translation: CSTVRQSSYEQYF.

This clonotype was detected many times. CDR3 sequence reads: CASSQDSGATSGANVLTF. The CDR3 DNA follows: TGCGCCAGCAGCCAAGACTCCGGGGCCACCTCTGGGGCCAACGTCCTGACTTTC. The chain links TRBV4-3 to TRBJ2-6, with D perhaps matching TRBD1 or TRBD2 (5 bases each). CDR1 LGHNA and CDR2 YSLEER come from the germline V gene. This CDR3 contains 18 residues. V gave up 0 bases and J gave up 0 bases, with 12 bases separating them.

This clonotype was recorded at least ten times. V and J are TRBV5-1 and TRBJ2-2, with D perhaps matching TRBD1 or TRBD2 (6 bases each). V dropped 3 bases and J dropped 1 base, with 10 bases sitting between them. The CDR3 extends over 15 amino acids. Germline loops: CDR1 SGHRS, CDR2 YFSETQ. The CDR3 nucleotides read TGCGCCAGCAGCTCCGGGGGCTTGAACACCGGGGAGCTGTTTTTT. Protein sequence: CASSSGGLNTGELFF.

The table lists this clonotype with a few counts. Just one base apart from a much larger clone, this may be a read error. The chain uses TRBV20-1 and TRBJ2-7; 9 bases align to TRBD2. J was trimmed by 7 bases and V by 1 base; bases with no gene match: 8. CDR3 length: 14 amino acids. From germline, CDR1 is DFQATT and CDR2 SNEGSKA (reference sequence). The CDR3 DNA sequence: TGCAGTGCTAGAGTCCCGGGACTAGCATCGGAGCAGTACTTC. It yields the protein CSARVPGLASEQYF.

This clonotype was recorded many times. The V call is TRBV6-4, the J call TRBJ1-4, with TRBD1 as a possible D gene (5 bases). V was cut by 6 bases and J by 7 bases, with 21 bases left in between. CDR1 MRHNA and CDR2 SNTAGT come from the germline V gene. This CDR3 spans 16 amino acids. The CDR3 sequence is CASSAPGGAGTEKLFF. Here the CDR3 DNA reads TGTGCCAGCAGCGCCCCCGGAGGGGCAGGGACTGAAAAACTGTTTTTT.

The chain carries TRBV20-1 and TRBJ2-5; maybe TRBD2 (5 bases). The germline V and J ends were trimmed by 0 bases and 5 bases, with 16 bases remaining between them. CDR1 DFQATT and CDR2 SNEGSKA come from the germline V gene (reference sequence). CDR3 size: 15 residues. Here the CDR3 DNA reads TGCAGTGCTAGAGATGCTGCTAGCAGAAGCGAGACCCAGTACTTC. It translates to CSARDAASRSETQYF.

This clonotype turned up a few times. Possible read error: a much larger clone is one base away. V and J are TRBV20-1 and TRBJ1-5; no definite D call. The V gene's germline CDR1 is DFQATT and CDR2 SNEGSKA (reference sequence). This CDR3 is 14 amino acids long. The CDR3 here is CSARDLSGNPPQHF. The DNA of the CDR3 is TGCAGTGCTAGAGATCTAAGCGGAAATCCGCCCCAGCATTTT.

The CDR3 region has the DNA TGTGCCACCAGTGGTAGTGGGCAGGGAGGACCACCCCTCCACTTT. As protein: CATSGSGQGGPPLHF. V is TRBV24-1 and J is TRBJ1-6, with D perhaps TRBD1 (5 bases). V was trimmed by 5 bases and J by 11 bases, leaving 18 bases between them. Germline CDR1 reads KGHDR; CDR2 reads SFDVKD. The CDR3 has 15 amino acids.

The chain couples TRBV15 to TRBJ2-5, with D uncertain. The CDR3 runs 12 residues. V gave up 8 bases and J gave up 4 bases, with 11 bases separating them. Germline V CDR1 and CDR2: LNHNV, YYDKDF (reference sequence). CDR3 bases: TGTGCCACCGGTACTGGGGTAGAGACCCAGTACTTC. This encodes CATGTGVETQYF.

This clonotype has ten or more counts. The chain employs TRBV11-2 and TRBJ1-2; 9 bases match TRBD1. Germline V gives CDR1 SGHAT, CDR2 FQNNGV. The CDR3 sequence is 15 residues long. V gave up 4 bases and J gave up 6 bases; unmatched junction bases: 9. The CDR3 sequence is CASSSSITGGDGYTF. CDR3 nucleotides: TGTGCCAGCAGCTCCTCGATTACAGGGGGCGATGGCTACACCTTC.

This clonotype was seen at least ten times. This chain links TRBV7-9 with TRBJ2-7; D remains unclear. The length of the CDR3 is 14 residues. The germline CDR1 and CDR2 sequences are SEHNR and FQNEAQ (reference sequence). Deletions cut 5 bases from V and 3 bases from J, with 14 bases between. CDR3 amino acids: CASSLPGQNYEQYF. CDR3 bases: TGTGCCAGCAGCCTTCCGGGCCAAAACTACGAGCAGTACTTC.

This clonotype was observed many times. The chain has TRBV12-3 or TRBV12-4 and TRBJ1-3; TRBD1 is a possible D gene (5 bases). This CDR3 has 13 amino acids. V lost 5 bases to trimming and J lost 14 bases, with 19 bases between them. Written as DNA, the CDR3 is TGTGCCAGCAGTCTTTCGAGCGGCCGGGGGGTATATTTT. Translation: CASSLSSGRGVYF.

Many counts were recorded for this clonotype. The J gene is TRBJ2-7, the V gene TRBV5-1; 7 bases fit TRBD2. Germline-derived CDR1 and CDR2 are SGHRS and YFSETQ. The CDR3 spans 14 residues. Losses at the gene ends were 0 bases for V and 2 bases for J; bases not matched to a gene: 2. CDR3 protein: CASSLGAGTYEQYF. The CDR3 bases are TGCGCCAGCAGCTTGGGAGCGGGGACCTACGAGCAGTACTTC.

This clonotype was counted ten times or more. CDR3 protein: CASSSQGKYEQYF. DNA for the CDR3: TGTGCCAGCAGCAGTCAGGGGAAGTACGAGCAGTACTTC. The gene calls are TRBV13 and TRBJ2-7, with D tentatively TRBD1 (6 bases). Trimming cost V 5 bases and J 4 bases, with 12 bases left between them. Germline loops: CDR1 PRHDT, CDR2 FYEKMQ (reference sequence). The CDR3 sequence is 13 residues long.

This clonotype was detected ten times or more. The rearrangement uses TRBV30 and TRBJ2-1; 7 bases line up with TRBD2. Germline trimming cut 3 bases from V and 10 bases from J; bases unmatched to any gene: 3. Germline values: CDR1 GTSNPN, CDR2 SVGIG (reference sequence). CDR3 length equals 11 residues. CDR3 amino acids: CAWRVAGEQFF. As DNA, the CDR3 is TGTGCCTGGAGGGTAGCGGGCGAGCAGTTCTTC. Looking up the rest from reference TRBV30 and TRBJ2-1 gives the full variable domain: SQTIHQWPATLVQPVGSPLSLECTVEGTSNPNLYWYRQAAGRGLQLLFYSVGIGQISSEVPQNLSASRPQDRQFILSSKKLLLSDSGFYLCAWRVAGEQFFGPGTRLTVL.

The gene calls are TRBV7-9 and TRBJ2-5; 7 positions agree with TRBD2. Germline values: CDR1 SEHNR, CDR2 FQNEAQ (reference sequence). Trimming removed 3 bases from V and 6 bases from J; junction bases left unmatched: 7. This CDR3 comprises 14 residues. As DNA, the CDR3 is TGTGCCAGCAGCTTCGGGGGGAGCAATCAGACCCAGTACTTC. Its protein is CASSFGGSNQTQYF.